The clone carrying this T cell receptor beta chain was detected a few times. Its antigen is as yet unknown. The data derive from a study of blood T cells in healthy people across ages. Study findings and constraints: Comparison with aged donors showed that long-lived donors had more naive CD4+ cells and higher diversity.

The CDR3 spans 12 residues. Deletions cut 6 bases from V and 7 bases from J, with 11 bases between. From germline, CDR1 is MDHEN and CDR2 SYDVKM. The use of a sample-barcoded 5' primer and a J-beta primer mix characterized a second PCR of roughly 7 to 11 cycles. Carrying 12 random nucleotides, a template-switch adaptor labeled each individual cDNA molecule. One entry per CDR3 protein results from TCRdb running MiXCR on the 5' RACE reads. There are 600,000 or so distinct CDR3 sequences in the sample; 20% to 25% occur only once, and 3.5% to 4% lies in the top ten. The TCR comes from a man aged 65-85 years in good health. This sequence joins TRBV28 and TRBJ2-3; no definite D call. The sample comprised blood. CDR3 region: CASRTRRNTQYF. The DNA of the CDR3 is TGTGCCAGCAGGACTCGGCGCAATACGCAGTATTTT.